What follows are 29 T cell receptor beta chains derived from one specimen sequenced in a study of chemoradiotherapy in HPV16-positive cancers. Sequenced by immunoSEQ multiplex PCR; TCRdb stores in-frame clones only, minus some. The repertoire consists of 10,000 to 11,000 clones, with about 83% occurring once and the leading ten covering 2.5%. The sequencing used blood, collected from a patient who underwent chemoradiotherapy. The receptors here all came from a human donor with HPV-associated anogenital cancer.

CDR3 sequence: CASRRFGTVVNTEAFF. The CDR3 nucleotides read TGTGCCAGCAGACGGTTTGGGACAGTCGTGAACACTGAAGCTTTCTTT. The genes are TRBV11-2 and TRBJ1-1, with 7 nucleotides matching TRBD1. Trimming cost V 6 bases and J 0 bases; bases outside gene matches: 10. The CDR3 is 16 amino acids. Germline V gene lookup returns CDR1 SGHAT and CDR2 FQNNGV.

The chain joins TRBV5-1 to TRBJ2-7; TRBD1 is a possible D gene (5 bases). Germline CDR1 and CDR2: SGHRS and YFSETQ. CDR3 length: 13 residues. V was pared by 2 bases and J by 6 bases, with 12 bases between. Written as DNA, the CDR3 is TGCGCCAGCAGCTTTTTAGGGGCGCGCGAGCAGTACTTC. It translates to CASSFLGAREQYF.

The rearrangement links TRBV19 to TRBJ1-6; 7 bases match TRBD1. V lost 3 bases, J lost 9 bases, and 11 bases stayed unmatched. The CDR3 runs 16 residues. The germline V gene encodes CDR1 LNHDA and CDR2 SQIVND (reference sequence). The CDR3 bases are TGTGCCAGTAGTATTAAGGGACAGCGATTAAGTTCACCCCTCCACTTT. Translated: CASSIKGQRLSSPLHF. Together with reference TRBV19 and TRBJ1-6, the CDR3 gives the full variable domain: DGGITQSPKYLFRKEGQNVTLSCEQNLNHDAMYWYRQDPGQGLRLIYYSQIVNDFQKGDIAEGYSVSREKKESFPLTVTSAQKNPTAFYLCASSIKGQRLSSPLHFGNGTRLTVT.

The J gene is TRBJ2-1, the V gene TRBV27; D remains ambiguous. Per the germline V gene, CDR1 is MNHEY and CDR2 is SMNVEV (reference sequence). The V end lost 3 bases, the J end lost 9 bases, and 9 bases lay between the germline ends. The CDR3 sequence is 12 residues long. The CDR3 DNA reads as TGTGCCAGCAGTTTTGGGTGGGGTGAGCAGTTCTTC. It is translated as CASSFGWGEQFF.

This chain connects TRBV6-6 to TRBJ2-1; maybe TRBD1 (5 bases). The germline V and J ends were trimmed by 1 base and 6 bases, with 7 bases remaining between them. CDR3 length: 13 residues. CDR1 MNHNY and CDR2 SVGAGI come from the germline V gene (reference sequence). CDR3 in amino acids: CASSYFQGNEQFF. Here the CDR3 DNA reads TGTGCCAGCAGTTACTTCCAGGGCAATGAGCAGTTCTTC.

CDR3 residues: CASSIGVGYTF. CDR3 coding DNA: TGTGCCAGTAGTATTGGGGTTGGCTACACCTTC. The chain employs TRBV19 and TRBJ1-2, with D unclear. Germline CDR1 reads LNHDA; CDR2 reads SQIVND (reference sequence). Trimming took 3 bases from V and 7 from J, leaving 6 bases between them. This CDR3 is 11 amino acids long.

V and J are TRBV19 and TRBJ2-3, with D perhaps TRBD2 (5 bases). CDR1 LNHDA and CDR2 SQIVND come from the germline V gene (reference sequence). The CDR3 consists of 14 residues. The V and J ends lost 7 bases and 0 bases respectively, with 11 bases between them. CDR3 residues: CASMGSLSTDTQYF. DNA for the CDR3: TGTGCCAGTATGGGGAGTTTAAGCACAGATACGCAGTATTTT.

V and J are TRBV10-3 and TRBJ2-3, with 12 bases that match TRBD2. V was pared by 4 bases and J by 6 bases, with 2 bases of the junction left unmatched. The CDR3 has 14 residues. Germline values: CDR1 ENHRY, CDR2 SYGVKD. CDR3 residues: CAISATSGGDTQYF. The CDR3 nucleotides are TGTGCCATCAGTGCAACTAGCGGGGGGGATACGCAGTATTTT.

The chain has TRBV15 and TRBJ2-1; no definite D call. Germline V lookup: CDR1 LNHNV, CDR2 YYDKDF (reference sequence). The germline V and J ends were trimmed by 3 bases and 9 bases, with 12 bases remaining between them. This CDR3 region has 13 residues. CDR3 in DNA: TGTGCCACCAGCAGCAGGAGTCAACCTGAGCAGTTCTTC. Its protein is CATSSRSQPEQFF.

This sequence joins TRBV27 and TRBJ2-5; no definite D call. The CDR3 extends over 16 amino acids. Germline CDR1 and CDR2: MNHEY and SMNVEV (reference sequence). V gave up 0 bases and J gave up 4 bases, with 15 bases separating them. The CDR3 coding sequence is TGTGCCAGCAGTTTATCGACGGCAGGCGGTAGAGAGACCCAGTACTTC. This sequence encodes CASSLSTAGGRETQYF.

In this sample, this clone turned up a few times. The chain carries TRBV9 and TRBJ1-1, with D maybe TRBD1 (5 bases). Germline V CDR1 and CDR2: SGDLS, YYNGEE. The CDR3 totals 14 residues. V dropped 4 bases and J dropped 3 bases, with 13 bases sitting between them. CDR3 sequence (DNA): TGTGCCAGCAGCCCCGCCTGGGGGGACACTGAAGCTTTCTTT. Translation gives CASSPAWGDTEAFF.

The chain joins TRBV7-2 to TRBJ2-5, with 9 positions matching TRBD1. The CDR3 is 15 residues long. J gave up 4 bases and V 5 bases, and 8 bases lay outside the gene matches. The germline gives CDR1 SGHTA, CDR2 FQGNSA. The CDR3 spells CASSHLQGARETQYF. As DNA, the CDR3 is TGTGCCAGCAGCCATCTACAGGGGGCCCGAGAGACCCAGTACTTC.

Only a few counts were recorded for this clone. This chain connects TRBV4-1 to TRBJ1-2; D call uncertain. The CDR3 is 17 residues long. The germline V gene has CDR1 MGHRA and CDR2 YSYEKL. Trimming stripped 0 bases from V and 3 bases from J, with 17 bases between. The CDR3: CASSQDHLGQLYYGYTF. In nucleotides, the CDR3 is TGCGCCAGCAGCCAAGATCATCTCGGGCAGCTCTACTATGGCTACACCTTC.

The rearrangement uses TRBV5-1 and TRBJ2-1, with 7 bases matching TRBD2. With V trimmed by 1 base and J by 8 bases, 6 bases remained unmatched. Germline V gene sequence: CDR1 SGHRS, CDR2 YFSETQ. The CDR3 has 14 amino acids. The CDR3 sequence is CASSLSGTSDEQFF. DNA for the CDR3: TGCGCCAGCAGCTTGAGCGGGACGTCCGATGAGCAGTTCTTC.

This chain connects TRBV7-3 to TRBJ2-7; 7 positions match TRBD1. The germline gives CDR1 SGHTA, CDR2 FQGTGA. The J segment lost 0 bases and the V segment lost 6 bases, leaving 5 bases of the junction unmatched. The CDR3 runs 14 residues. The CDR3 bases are TGTGCCAGCAGTCCCGGGACAGACTCCTACGAGCAGTACTTC. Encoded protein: CASSPGTDSYEQYF.

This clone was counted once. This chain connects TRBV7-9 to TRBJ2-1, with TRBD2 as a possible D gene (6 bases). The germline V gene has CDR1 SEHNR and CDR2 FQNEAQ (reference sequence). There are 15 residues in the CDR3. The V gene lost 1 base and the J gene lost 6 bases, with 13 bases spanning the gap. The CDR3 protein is CASSLGTNSLNEQFF. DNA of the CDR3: TGTGCCAGCAGCTTAGGGACTAACTCCCTCAATGAGCAGTTCTTC.

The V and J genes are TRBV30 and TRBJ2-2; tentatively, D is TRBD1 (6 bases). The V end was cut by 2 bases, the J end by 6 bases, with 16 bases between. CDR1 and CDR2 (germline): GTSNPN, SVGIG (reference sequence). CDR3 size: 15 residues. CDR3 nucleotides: TGTGCCTGGAGTCCCCTCCTTTCAGGGGCCGGGGAGCTGTTTTTT. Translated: CAWSPLLSGAGELFF.

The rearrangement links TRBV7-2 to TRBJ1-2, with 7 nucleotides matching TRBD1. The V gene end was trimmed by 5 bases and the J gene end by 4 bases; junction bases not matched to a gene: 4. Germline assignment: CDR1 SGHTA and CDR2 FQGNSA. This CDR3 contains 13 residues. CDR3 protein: CASSPDRRYGYTF. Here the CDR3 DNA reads TGTGCCAGCAGCCCGGACAGGCGCTATGGCTACACCTTC.

CDR3: CASSARDRGAETQYF. Here the CDR3 DNA reads TGTGCCAGCAGCGCGCGGGACAGGGGTGCAGAGACCCAGTACTTC. This rearrangement joins TRBV7-8 to TRBJ2-5; 10 nucleotides agree with TRBD1. Germline CDR1 reads SGHVS; CDR2 reads FQNEAQ. V shed 5 bases, J shed 4 bases, and the junction held 7 bases outside the gene matches. The CDR3 has 15 residues.

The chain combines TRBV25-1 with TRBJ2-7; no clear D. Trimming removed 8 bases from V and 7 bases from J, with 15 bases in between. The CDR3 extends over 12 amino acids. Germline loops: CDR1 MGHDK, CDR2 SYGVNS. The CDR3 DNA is TGTGCCAGCCGTTACTCAGATCGTGAGCAGTACTTC. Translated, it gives CASRYSDREQYF.

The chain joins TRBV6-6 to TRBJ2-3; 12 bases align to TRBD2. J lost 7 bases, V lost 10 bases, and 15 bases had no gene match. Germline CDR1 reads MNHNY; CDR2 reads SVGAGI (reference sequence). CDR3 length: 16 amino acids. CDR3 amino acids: CATSPSSGGGGYTQYF. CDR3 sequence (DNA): TGTGCCACGTCACCCTCTAGCGGGGGGGGCGGGTATACGCAGTATTTT.

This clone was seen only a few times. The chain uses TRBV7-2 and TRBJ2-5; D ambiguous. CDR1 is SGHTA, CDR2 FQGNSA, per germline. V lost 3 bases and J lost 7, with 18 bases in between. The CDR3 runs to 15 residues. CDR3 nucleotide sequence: TGTGCCAGCAGCTTTGACGGTGGATCTACGGGGACCCAGTACTTC. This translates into CASSFDGGSTGTQYF. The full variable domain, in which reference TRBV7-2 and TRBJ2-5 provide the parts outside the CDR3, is GAGVSQSPSNKVTEKGKDVELRCDPISGHTALYWYRQSLGQGLEFLIYFQGNSAPDKSGLPSDRFSAERTGGSVSTLTIQRTQQEDSAVYLCASSFDGGSTGTQYFGPGTRLLVL.

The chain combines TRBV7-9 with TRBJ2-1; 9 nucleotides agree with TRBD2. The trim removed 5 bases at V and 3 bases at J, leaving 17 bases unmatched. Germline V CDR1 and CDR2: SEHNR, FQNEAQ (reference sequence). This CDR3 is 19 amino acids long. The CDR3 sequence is CASSPVWGSGGVNYNEQFF. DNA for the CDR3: TGTGCCAGCAGCCCTGTATGGGGTAGCGGGGGAGTTAACTACAATGAGCAGTTCTTC.

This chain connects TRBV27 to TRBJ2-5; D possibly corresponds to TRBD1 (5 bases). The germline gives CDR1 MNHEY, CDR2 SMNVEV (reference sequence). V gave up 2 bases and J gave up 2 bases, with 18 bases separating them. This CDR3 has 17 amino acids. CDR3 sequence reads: CASSLGAGKENQETQYF. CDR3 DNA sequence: TGTGCCAGCAGTTTAGGGGCAGGGAAAGAAAATCAAGAGACCCAGTACTTC.

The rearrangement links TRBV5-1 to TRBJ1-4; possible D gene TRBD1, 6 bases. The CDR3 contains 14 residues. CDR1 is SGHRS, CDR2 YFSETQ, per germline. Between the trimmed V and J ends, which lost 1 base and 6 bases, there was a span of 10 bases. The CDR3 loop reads CASSLTGTDEKLFF. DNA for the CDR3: TGCGCCAGCAGCTTGACAGGGACGGATGAAAAACTGTTTTTT.

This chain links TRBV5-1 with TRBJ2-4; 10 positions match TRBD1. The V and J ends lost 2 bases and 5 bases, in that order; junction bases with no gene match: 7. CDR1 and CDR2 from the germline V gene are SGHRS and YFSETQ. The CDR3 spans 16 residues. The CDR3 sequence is CASSFEGTGVQNIQYF. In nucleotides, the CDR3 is TGCGCCAGCAGCTTCGAAGGGACAGGGGTTCAAAACATTCAGTACTTC.

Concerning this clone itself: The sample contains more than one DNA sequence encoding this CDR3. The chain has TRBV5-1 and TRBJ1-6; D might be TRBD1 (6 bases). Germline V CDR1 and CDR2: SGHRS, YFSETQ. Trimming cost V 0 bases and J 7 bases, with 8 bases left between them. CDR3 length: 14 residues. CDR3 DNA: TGCGCCAGCAGCTTGGCAGGGGTCAATTCACCCCTCCACTTT. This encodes CASSLAGVNSPLHF.

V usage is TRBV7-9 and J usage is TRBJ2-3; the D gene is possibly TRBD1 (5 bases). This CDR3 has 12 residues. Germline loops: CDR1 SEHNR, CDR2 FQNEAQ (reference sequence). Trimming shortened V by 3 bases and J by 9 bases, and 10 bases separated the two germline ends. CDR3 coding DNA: TGTGCCAGCAGCTTCGCCCAGGGAACGCAGTATTTT. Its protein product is CASSFAQGTQYF.

This chain's CDR3 is CASSQDDSGYGETQYF. The CDR3 DNA follows: TGCGCCAGCAGCCAAGATGACAGCGGTTACGGGGAGACCCAGTACTTC. The chain is built from TRBV4-1 and TRBJ2-5, with D perhaps assigned TRBD1 or TRBD2 (5 bases each). The germline V gene encodes CDR1 MGHRA and CDR2 YSYEKL. Trimming removed 0 bases at V and 5 bases at J, with 16 bases between. CDR3 length equals 16 residues.